A single T cell receptor beta chain is shown here with its context. Its antigen remains undetermined. Per-base qualities were not stored, and no clone one base away is much larger. The CDR3 runs 13 amino acids, cysteine and phenylalanine included. Only the CDR3 part of the read is kept: 39 bases, read in frame from the first base. The V end loses 0 bases and the J end loses 13 bases, and a stretch of 13 bases separates them. From the germline V gene, CDR1 is LGHNA and CDR2 is YNFKEQ. This entry belongs to a study of memory CD4+ T cells and cytomegalovirus serostatus (dated by TCRdb to about 2019). Broadly, across the study: The 33 healthy Belgian adults in the cohort included 9 who were CMV seropositive and 24 who were CMV seronegative. The study sequenced CD4+ memory TCRbeta repertoires of a Belgian cohort with known cytomegalovirus serostatus to replicate a published TCR-based CMV serostatus classifier.

A FACSAria II was used to sort memory CD4+ T cells, defined as single viable CD3+CD4+CD8-CD45RO+ cells. CMV serostatus was assessed using a Roche Elecsys assay, by which serum IgG against CMV pp150, pp28, p38 and p52 was detected. Once the samples were thawed, total CD4+ T cells were enriched through positive selection using CD4 magnetic microbeads. Samples originated from another study that specifically interrogated the CD4+ T cell memory repertoire. Following standard operating procedures, peripheral blood mononuclear cells were isolated and cryopreserved, while serum was kept at -80 degrees C. The staining relied on CD3-PerCP (BW264/56), CD4-APC (RPA-T4), CD45RO-PE (UCHT1) and CD8-Pacific Orange (3B5) antibodies, and Sytox blue was used to exclude non-viable cells. The Quick-DNA Microprep Kit was used to extract genomic DNA from the sorted cells. TCRbeta DNA was amplified with the immunoSEQ hsTCRbeta kit following the manufacturer's protocol. TCRbeta libraries were sequenced on an Illumina MiSeq instrument. For the original study's pipeline: Removing out-of-frame sequences left approximately 2,000,000 distinct TCRbeta sequences, an average of around 67,000 per individual. Each individual was scored according to the count of roughly 160 previously reported CMV-associated TCRbeta sequences and the total productive distinct TCRbeta count. A beta-binomial model was reimplemented in Python, and random forests from scikit-learn, run with default parameters, were trained on data from the US cohort. Classifier performance on the Belgian cohort was reported as the median AUC with percentile confidence intervals calculated over 10,000 bootstrap iterations. The source is immuneACCESS, and TCRdb retained only in-frame sequences with V and J called. Part of the clones is not carried over; for the studies checked, unresolved V genes explain less than half of this, and the remainder is unexplained. That table gives V, J and clone size, and the DNA gave D and trimming. Present in this sample are about 62,000 clones, 70% to 80% of which were seen just once. Jointly, the top ten make up around 5% of the sample.

What the research found in general, with its limitations: CMV serostatus prediction reached a median bootstrapped AUC of roughly 0.95 with the original framework and 0.91 with a US-trained random forest. Only CD4+CD45RO+ memory cells were sequenced, in contrast to the original study, in which naive and memory CD4+ and CD8+ populations were covered. The results were read as suggesting that the CMV-associated TCR signature is, for the most part, present in the CD4+ memory repertoire. Among the 150 or so previously reported CMV-associated TCRbeta sequences, approximately 67 showed up in the CD4+ memory repertoires, with each one found in between one and five individuals. On the Belgian cohort, the classifier built on the original framework reached a median bootstrapped AUC of roughly 0.96, with a 95% CI of 0.76-1.00.

The TCR was taken from an adult in good health and CMV-seropositive. The rearranged chain carries TRBV4-2 and TRBJ2-1; the D call is possibly TRBD1 or TRBD2, each sharing 6 bases. The sequencing input was memory CD4+ T cells from blood. This receptor carries the CDR3 CASSQDPGGPQFF. The sequence in DNA is TGTGCCAGCAGCCAAGATCCCGGGGGCCCCCAGTTCTTC.